Listed below are T cell receptor beta chains from one sample, sequenced in a study of T-cell memory formation after mild COVID-19. MiXCR was run by TCRdb on the 5' RACE reads, yielding one entry per CDR3 protein. The sample contains some 320,000 distinct CDR3 sequences, around 15% of which appear only once. The sequencing input was PBMCs or a T cell subset sorted from them (not recorded which). The receptors here all came from a man younger than 35 who had mild COVID-19 (a few samples of this study predate the infection). Cell type and time point are not known. CDR3s include the opening cysteine and the closing phenylalanine or tryptophan.

V: TRBV5-1
J: TRBJ2-5
CDR3: CASSFELRGLETQYF

V: TRBV9
J: TRBJ2-1
CDR3: CASSVDYEQFF

V: TRBV12-3/TRBV12-4
J: TRBJ1-6
CDR3: CASGTQGAWNSPLHF

V: TRBV12-3/TRBV12-4
J: TRBJ2-5
CDR3: CASRQGEVRETQYF

V: TRBV5-1
J: TRBJ2-4
CDR3: CASSSQHGNRNIQYF

V: TRBV3-1
J: TRBJ2-1
CDR3: CASSHLAGYNEQFF

V: TRBV7-2
J: TRBJ1-6
CDR3: CASSTVTGPLHF

V: TRBV5-1
J: TRBJ2-7
CDR3: CASSLGQEGEQYF

V: TRBV12-3/TRBV12-4
J: TRBJ1-5
CDR3: CASSLWGGSNQPQHF

V: TRBV7-2
J: TRBJ2-2
CDR3: CASSPLSTGELFF

V: TRBV27
J: TRBJ2-3
CDR3: CASSLKPLAGDTQYF

V: TRBV11-3
J: TRBJ2-5
CDR3: CASSPGTAVVQETQYF